This T cell receptor (beta chain) was sequenced in a study of blood T cells in healthy people across ages. Ranging in age from about 6 to 95, the donors were healthy Caucasian individuals from Russia. Every donor contributed roughly 10 milliliters of peripheral blood by blood draw. Primed by a sample-barcoded 5' primer and a J-beta primer mix, a second PCR proceeded for 7 to 11 cycles. Each cDNA molecule carried a tag from a template-switch adaptor that contained 12 random nucleotides. TCRdb re-called the 5' RACE reads with MiXCR, one entry per CDR3 protein. The sample yields 780,000 or so distinct CDR3 sequences, about 55% seen once. This clonotype originated in an older man in good health. The sequenced sample consisted of blood.

The CDR3 nucleotides are TGTGCCAGCAGTAAAGGCTCCCGGGCCTATAATTCACCCCTCCACTTT. Its protein product is CASSKGSRAYNSPLHF. V usage is TRBV6-1 and J usage is TRBJ1-6, with D uncertain. From germline, CDR1 is MNHNS and CDR2 SASEGT. V lost 5 bases to trimming and J lost 2 bases, with 13 bases between them. The CDR3 covers 16 residues.